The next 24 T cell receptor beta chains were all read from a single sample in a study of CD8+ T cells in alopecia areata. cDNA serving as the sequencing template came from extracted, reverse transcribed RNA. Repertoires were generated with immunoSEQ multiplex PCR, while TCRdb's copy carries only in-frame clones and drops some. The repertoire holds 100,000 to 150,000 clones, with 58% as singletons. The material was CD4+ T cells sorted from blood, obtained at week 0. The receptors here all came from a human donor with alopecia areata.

CDR3 protein: CASSGLGDTQYF. The CDR3 bases are TGTGCCAGCAGCGGATTGGGAGATACGCAGTATTTT. The chain combines TRBV7-2 with TRBJ2-3; D ambiguous. V was shortened by 5 bases and J by 5 bases, with 8 bases between the two germline ends. CDR1 and CDR2 (germline): SGHTA, FQGNSA. The CDR3 consists of 12 residues.

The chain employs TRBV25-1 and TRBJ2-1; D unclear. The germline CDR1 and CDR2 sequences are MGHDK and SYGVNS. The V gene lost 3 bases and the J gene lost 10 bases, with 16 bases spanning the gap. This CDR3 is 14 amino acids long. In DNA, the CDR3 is TGTGCCAGCAGTGATCTGGCGGCGGAGAGGGAGCAGTTCTTC. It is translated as CASSDLAAEREQFF. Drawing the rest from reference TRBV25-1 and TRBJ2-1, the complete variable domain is EADIYQTPRYLVIGTGKKITLECSQTMGHDKMYWYQQDPGMELHLIHYSYGVNSTEKGDLSSESTVSRIRTEHFPLTLESARPSHTSQYLCASSDLAAEREQFFGPGTRLTVL.

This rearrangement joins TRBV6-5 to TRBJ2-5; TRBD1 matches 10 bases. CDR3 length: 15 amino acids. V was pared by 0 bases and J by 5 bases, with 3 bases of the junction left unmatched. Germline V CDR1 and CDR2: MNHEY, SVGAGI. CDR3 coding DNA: TGTGCCAGCAGTTACTCGGGGACAGGGGTGGAGACCCAGTACTTC. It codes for CASSYSGTGVETQYF.

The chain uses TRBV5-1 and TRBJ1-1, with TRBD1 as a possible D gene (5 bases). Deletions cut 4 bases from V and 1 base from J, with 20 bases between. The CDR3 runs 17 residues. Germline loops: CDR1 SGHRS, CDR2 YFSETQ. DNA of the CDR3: TGCGCCAGCAGCCCCAGGCCGGGGCCTCCAGGGAACACTGAAGCTTTCTTT. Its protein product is CASSPRPGPPGNTEAFF.

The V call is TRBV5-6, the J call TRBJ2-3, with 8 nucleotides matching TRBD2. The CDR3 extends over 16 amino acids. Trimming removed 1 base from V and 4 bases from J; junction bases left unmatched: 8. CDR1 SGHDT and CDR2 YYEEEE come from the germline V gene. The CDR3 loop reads CASSLLAGMGADTQYF. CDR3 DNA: TGTGCCAGCAGCTTGTTAGCGGGAATGGGGGCAGATACGCAGTATTTT.

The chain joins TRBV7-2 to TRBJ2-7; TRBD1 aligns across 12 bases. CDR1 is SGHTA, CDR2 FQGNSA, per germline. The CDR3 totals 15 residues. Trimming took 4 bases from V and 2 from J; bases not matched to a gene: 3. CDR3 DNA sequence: TGTGCCAGCAGCTCAGGGACAGGGGGCCCCTACGAGCAGTACTTC. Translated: CASSSGTGGPYEQYF.

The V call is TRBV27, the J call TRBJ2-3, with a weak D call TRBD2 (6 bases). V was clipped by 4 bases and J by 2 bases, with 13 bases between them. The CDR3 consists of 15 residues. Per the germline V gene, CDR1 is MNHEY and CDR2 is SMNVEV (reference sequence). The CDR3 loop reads CASSWRAGPTDTQYF. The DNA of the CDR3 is TGTGCCAGCAGTTGGAGGGCAGGTCCCACAGATACGCAGTATTTT.

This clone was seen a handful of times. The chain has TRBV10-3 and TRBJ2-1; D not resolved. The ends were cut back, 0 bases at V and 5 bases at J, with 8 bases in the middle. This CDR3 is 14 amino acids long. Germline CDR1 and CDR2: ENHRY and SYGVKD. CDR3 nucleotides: TGTGCCATCAGTGAGTCGAGCAGCCACAATGAGCAGTTCTTC. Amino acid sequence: CAISESSSHNEQFF.

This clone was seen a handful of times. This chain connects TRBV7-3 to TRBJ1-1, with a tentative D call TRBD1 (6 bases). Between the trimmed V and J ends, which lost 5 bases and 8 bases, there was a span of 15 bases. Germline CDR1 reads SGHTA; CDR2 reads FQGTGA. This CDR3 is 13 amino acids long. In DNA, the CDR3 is TGTGCCAGCAGCGCTGGGACACCCCGAGAAGCTTTCTTT. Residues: CASSAGTPREAFF.

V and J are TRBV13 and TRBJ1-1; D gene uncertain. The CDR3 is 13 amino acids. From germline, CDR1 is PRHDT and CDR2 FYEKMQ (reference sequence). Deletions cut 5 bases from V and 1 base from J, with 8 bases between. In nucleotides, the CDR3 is TGTGCCAGCAGCAAAGATAGGAACACTGAAGCTTTCTTT. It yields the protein CASSKDRNTEAFF.

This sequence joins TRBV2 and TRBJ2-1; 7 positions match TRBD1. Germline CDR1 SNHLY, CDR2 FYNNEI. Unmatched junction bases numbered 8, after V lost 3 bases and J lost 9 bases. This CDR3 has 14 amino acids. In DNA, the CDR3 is TGTGCCAGCAGTGACCCCACAGGGGACGGTGAGCAGTTCTTC. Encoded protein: CASSDPTGDGEQFF.

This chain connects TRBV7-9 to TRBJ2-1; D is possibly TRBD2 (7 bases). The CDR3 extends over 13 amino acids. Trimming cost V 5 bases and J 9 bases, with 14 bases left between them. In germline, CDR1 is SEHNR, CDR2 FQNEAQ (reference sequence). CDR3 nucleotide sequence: TGTGCCAGCAGCCAAGGGGGGGCGAGTGAGCAGTTCTTC. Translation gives CASSQGGASEQFF. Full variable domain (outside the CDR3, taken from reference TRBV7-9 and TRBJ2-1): DTGVSQNPRHKITKRGQNVTFRCDPISEHNRLYWYRQTLGQGPEFLTYFQNEAQLEKSRLLSDRFSAERPKGSFSTLEIQRTEQGDSAMYLCASSQGGASEQFFGPGTRLTVL.

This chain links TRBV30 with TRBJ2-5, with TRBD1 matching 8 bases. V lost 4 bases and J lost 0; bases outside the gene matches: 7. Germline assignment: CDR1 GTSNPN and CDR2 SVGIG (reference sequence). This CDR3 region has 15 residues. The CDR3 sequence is CAWNEGTGYQETQYF. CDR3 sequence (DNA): TGTGCCTGGAACGAAGGGACAGGCTACCAAGAGACCCAGTACTTC.

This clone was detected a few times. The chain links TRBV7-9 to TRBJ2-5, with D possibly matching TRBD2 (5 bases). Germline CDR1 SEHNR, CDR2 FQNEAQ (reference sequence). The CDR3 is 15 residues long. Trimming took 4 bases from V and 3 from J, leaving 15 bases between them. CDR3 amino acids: CASSSGDLIEETQYF. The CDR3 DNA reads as TGTGCCAGCAGCTCCGGGGATCTGATAGAAGAGACCCAGTACTTC.

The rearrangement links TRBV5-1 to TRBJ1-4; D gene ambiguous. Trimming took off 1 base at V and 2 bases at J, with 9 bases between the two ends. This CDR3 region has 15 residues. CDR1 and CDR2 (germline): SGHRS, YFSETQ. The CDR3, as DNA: TGCGCCAGCAGCTTGACTGGGTATACTAATGAAAAACTGTTTTTT. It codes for CASSLTGYTNEKLFF.

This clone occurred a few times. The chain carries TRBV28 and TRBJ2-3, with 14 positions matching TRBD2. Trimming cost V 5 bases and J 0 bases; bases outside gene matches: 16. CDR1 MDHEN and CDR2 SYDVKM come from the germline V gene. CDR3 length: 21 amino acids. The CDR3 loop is CASSGREGLAGAGWSTDTQYF. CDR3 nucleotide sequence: TGTGCCAGCAGTGGCAGGGAGGGACTAGCGGGAGCCGGCTGGAGCACAGATACGCAGTATTTT.

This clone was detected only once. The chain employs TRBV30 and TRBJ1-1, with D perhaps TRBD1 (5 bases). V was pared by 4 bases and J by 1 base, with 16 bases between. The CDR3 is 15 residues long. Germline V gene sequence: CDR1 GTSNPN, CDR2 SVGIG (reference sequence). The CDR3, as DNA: TGTGCCTGGACATACCCAGGAGGGACGAACACTGAAGCTTTCTTT. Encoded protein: CAWTYPGGTNTEAFF.

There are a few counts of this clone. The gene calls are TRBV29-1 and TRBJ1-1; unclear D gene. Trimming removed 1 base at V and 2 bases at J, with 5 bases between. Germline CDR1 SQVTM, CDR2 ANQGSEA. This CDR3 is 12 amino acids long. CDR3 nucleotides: TGCAGCGTTGAAGGCTTCAACACTGAAGCTTTCTTT. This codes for CSVEGFNTEAFF. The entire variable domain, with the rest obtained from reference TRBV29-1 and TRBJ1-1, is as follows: SAVISQKPSRDICQRGTSLTIQCQVDSQVTMMFWYRQQPGQSLTLIATANQGSEATYESGFVIDKFPISRPNLTFSTLTVSNMSPEDSSIYLCSVEGFNTEAFFGQGTRLTVV.

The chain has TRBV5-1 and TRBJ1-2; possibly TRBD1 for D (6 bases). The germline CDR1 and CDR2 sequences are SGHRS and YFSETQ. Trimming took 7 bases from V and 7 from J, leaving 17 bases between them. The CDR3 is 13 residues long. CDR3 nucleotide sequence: TGCGCCAGCGGCCAGGGCAGGGGCTTTGGCTACACCTTC. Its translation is CASGQGRGFGYTF. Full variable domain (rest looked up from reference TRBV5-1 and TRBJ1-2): KAGVTQTPRYLIKTRGQQVTLSCSPISGHRSVSWYQQTPGQGLQFLFEYFSETQRNKGNFPGRFSGRQFSNSRSEMNVSTLELGDSALYLCASGQGRGFGYTFGSGTRLTVV.

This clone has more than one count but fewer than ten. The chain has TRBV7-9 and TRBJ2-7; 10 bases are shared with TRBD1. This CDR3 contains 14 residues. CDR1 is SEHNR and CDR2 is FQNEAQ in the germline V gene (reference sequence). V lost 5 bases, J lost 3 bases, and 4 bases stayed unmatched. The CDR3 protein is CASSPRDRGYEQYF. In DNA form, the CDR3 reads TGTGCCAGCAGCCCCCGGGACAGGGGCTACGAGCAGTACTTC.

The CDR3 loop is CASREGGNTEAFF. The CDR3 nucleotides read TGCGCCAGCAGGGAGGGAGGGAACACTGAAGCTTTCTTT. The chain joins TRBV5-1 to TRBJ1-1; D is unresolved. Germline V CDR1 and CDR2: SGHRS, YFSETQ. The CDR3 is 13 residues long. Deletions cut 5 bases from V and 1 base from J, with 9 bases between.

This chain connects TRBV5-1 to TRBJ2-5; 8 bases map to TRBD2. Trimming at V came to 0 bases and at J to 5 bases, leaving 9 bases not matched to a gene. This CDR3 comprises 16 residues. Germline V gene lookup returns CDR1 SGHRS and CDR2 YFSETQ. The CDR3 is CASSLGSGGPLETQYF. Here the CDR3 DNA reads TGCGCCAGCAGCTTGGGGTCGGGAGGGCCCTTGGAGACCCAGTACTTC.

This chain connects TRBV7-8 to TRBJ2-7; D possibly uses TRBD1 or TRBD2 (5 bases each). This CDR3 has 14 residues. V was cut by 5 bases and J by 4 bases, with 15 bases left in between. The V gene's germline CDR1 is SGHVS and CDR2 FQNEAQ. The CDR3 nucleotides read TGTGCCAGCAGCAACCGGGACGGATATTACGAGCAGTACTTC. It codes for CASSNRDGYYEQYF.

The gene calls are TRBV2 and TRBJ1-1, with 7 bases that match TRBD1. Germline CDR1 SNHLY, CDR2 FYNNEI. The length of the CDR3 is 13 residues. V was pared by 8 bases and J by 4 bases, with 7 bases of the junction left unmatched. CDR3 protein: CASGQDDGTEAFF. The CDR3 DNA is TGTGCCAGCGGACAGGATGACGGCACTGAAGCTTTCTTT.